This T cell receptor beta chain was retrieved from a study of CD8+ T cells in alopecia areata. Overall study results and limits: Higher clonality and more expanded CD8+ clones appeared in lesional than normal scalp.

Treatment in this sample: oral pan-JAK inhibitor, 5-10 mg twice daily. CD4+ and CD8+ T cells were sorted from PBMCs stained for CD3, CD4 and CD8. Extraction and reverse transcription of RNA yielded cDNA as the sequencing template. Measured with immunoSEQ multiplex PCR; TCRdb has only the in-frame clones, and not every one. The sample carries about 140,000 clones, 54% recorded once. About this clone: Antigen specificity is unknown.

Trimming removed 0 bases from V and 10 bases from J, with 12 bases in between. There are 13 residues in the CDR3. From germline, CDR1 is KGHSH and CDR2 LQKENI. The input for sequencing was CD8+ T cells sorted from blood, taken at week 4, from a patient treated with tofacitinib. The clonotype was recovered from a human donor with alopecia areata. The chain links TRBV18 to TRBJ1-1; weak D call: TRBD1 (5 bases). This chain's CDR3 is CASSPPTGDGAFF. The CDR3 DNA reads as TGTGCCAGCTCACCACCGACGGGGGACGGAGCTTTCTTT.